Listed here is a single T cell receptor (beta chain). Its matching antigen is unknown. Germline-derived CDR1 and CDR2 are MNHEY and SVGAGI. Trimming removed 2 bases at V and 0 bases at J, with 7 bases between. The CDR3 loop spans 15 amino acids. This entry is derived from a study of cytomegalovirus exposure and HLA in healthy donors. Overall study context: About 200 million T cells yielded fewer than 120 million unique TCR beta sequences in earlier analysis. Roughly 89 million unique TCR sequences came from HLA-typed donors in an early release.

The study ran its PCR with 60 Vbeta and 13 Jbeta primers. Clones were read by immunoSEQ multiplex PCR, and TCRdb kept only the in-frame ones, dropping some. The table includes some 98,000 clones, around three quarters detected once. Overall study findings and caveats: When analyzed later, a missense DCLRE1C variant was found to be linked to TCR beta V- and J-gene trimming. Cytomegalovirus status, reportedly, was diagnosed with high specificity and sensitivity by the classifier.

The sequenced material came from PBMCs. The V gene is TRBV6-5, the J gene TRBJ1-4; D gene unclear. The receptor was derived from a human donor in good health. Written as DNA, the CDR3 is TGTGCCAGCAGTTACACGGGTACAACTAATGAAAAACTGTTTTTT. Translation gives CASSYTGTTNEKLFF.